These 11 T cell receptor beta chains were sequenced from one sample in a study of cytomegalovirus exposure and HLA in healthy donors. PCR involved 60 Vbeta and 13 Jbeta primers. Data came from immunoSEQ multiplex PCR; TCRdb stores just in-frame clones and leaves some out. Among fewer than 150,000 clones listed, more than 60% were seen once. Source material: PBMCs. The receptor set was obtained from a woman in her forties in good health and CMV-seronegative.

V is TRBV10-3 and J is TRBJ2-2; D ambiguous. From germline, CDR1 is ENHRY and CDR2 SYGVKD. This CDR3 comprises 13 residues. Trimming removed 5 bases from V and 6 bases from J, with 10 bases in between. The CDR3 loop reads CAISTRNPGELFF. As DNA, the CDR3 is TGTGCCATCAGTACCAGGAATCCCGGGGAGCTGTTTTTT.

J is TRBJ1-6 and V is TRBV5-1; D not resolved. Trimming shortened V by 0 bases and J by 0 bases, and 13 bases separated the two germline ends. CDR3 size: 18 residues. Germline values: CDR1 SGHRS, CDR2 YFSETQ. The CDR3 bases are TGCGCCAGCAGCTTGGCGCATGGGGAGAGCTCCTATAATTCACCCCTCCACTTT. This translates into CASSLAHGESSYNSPLHF.

The CDR3 region has the DNA TGTGCCAGCAGCTTGCGGCGGACTGAAGCTTTCTTT. Amino acid sequence: CASSLRRTEAFF. This chain uses TRBV5-6 with TRBJ1-1, with D unresolved. The germline CDR1 and CDR2 sequences are SGHDT and YYEEEE. The CDR3 totals 12 residues. Trimming stripped 1 base from V and 5 bases from J, with 6 bases between.

V usage is TRBV7-9 and J usage is TRBJ2-7; D is ambiguous. In germline, CDR1 is SEHNR, CDR2 FQNEAQ (reference sequence). The CDR3 covers 15 residues. V was shortened by 1 base and J by 2 bases, with 12 bases between the two germline ends. CDR3 loop: CASSLEVAAAYEQYF. Written as DNA, the CDR3 is TGTGCCAGCAGCTTAGAAGTGGCGGCAGCCTACGAGCAGTACTTC. Looking up the rest from reference TRBV7-9 and TRBJ2-7 gives the full variable domain: DTGVSQNPRHKITKRGQNVTFRCDPISEHNRLYWYRQTLGQGPEFLTYFQNEAQLEKSRLLSDRFSAERPKGSFSTLEIQRTEQGDSAMYLCASSLEVAAAYEQYFGPGTRLTVT.

The CDR3 protein is CASSPTGGGNTIYF. DNA of the CDR3: TGTGCCAGCAGCCCAACAGGGGGCGGAAACACCATATATTTT. The chain combines TRBV5-6 with TRBJ1-3; 9 bases match TRBD1. Germline V CDR1 and CDR2: SGHDT, YYEEEE. V shed 4 bases and J 4 bases; nucleotides not matched to a gene: 3. This CDR3 has 14 residues.

The table lists this clone with a few counts. The rearrangement links TRBV29-1 to TRBJ2-1; 7 bases match TRBD2. The CDR3 sequence is 13 residues long. Germline CDR1 and CDR2: SQVTM and ANQGSEA. Germline trimming cut 3 bases from V and 5 bases from J; bases unmatched to any gene: 4. The CDR3 DNA reads as TGCAGCGTTGAGCGGGGGTATAACAATGAGCAGTTCTTC. Translating it yields CSVERGYNNEQFF.

The chain employs TRBV6-1 and TRBJ2-6; D ambiguous. CDR3 length: 14 residues. The germline V gene has CDR1 MNHNS and CDR2 SASEGT. The V end lost 8 bases, the J end lost 0 bases, and 8 bases lay between the germline ends. DNA for the CDR3: TGTGCCAGCGATTTAGCCTCTGGGGCCAACGTCCTGACTTTC. It encodes CASDLASGANVLTF.

The chain has TRBV4-3 and TRBJ2-5; tentative D call: TRBD2 (7 bases). The V gene lost 0 bases and the J gene lost 4 bases, with 15 bases spanning the gap. Germline-derived CDR1 and CDR2 are LGHNA and YSLEER. The CDR3 is 16 amino acids. CDR3 loop: CASSQDWRGGSETQYF. The CDR3, as DNA: TGCGCCAGCAGCCAAGATTGGAGGGGGGGGTCAGAGACCCAGTACTTC.

Only a few counts were recorded for this clone. The chain has TRBV7-2 and TRBJ2-2; 8 bases match TRBD1. The V segment lost 0 bases and the J segment 13 bases; nucleotides outside the gene matches: 7. This CDR3 is 14 amino acids long. Germline CDR1 and CDR2: SGHTA and FQGNSA. The CDR3 nucleotides are TGTGCCAGCAGCTTAGCACCCCAGGGGGCCTTGCTGTTTTTT. Translating it yields CASSLAPQGALLFF.

The rearrangement uses TRBV7-6 and TRBJ2-7, with D possibly matching TRBD2 (6 bases). From germline, CDR1 is SGHVS and CDR2 FNYEAQ. V lost 5 bases to trimming and J lost 3 bases, with 11 bases between them. The CDR3 consists of 13 residues. Written as DNA, the CDR3 is TGTGCCAGCAGCCGGGAGACGGGCTACGAGCAGTACTTC. It codes for CASSRETGYEQYF.

This clone has a handful of counts. The V call is TRBV9, the J call TRBJ2-7, with 11 positions matching TRBD2. This CDR3 is 14 amino acids long. The ends lost 3 bases at V and 3 bases at J; junction bases unmatched: 2. CDR1 and CDR2 from the germline V gene are SGDLS and YYNGEE. The CDR3 bases are TGTGCCAGCAGCGAGGGACTAGCGGTCTACGAGCAGTACTTC. This encodes CASSEGLAVYEQYF.